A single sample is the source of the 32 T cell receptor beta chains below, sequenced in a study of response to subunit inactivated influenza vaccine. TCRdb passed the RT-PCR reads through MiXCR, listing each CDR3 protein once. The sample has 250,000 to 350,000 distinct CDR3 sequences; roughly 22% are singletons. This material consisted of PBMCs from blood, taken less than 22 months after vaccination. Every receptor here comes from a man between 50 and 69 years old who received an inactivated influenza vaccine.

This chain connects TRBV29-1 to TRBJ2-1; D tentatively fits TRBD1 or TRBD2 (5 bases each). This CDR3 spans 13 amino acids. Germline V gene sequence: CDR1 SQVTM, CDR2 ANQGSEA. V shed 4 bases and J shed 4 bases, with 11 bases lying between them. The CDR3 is CSVGERGYNEQFF. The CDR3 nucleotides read TGCAGCGTTGGGGAGAGGGGTTACAATGAGCAGTTCTTC.

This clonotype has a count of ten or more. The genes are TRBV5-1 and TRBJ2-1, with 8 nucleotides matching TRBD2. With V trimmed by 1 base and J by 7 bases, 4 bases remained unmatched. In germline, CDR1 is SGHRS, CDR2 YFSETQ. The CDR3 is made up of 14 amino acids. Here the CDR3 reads CASSLPGGPNEQFF. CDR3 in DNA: TGCGCCAGCAGCTTGCCGGGAGGGCCGAATGAGCAGTTCTTC.

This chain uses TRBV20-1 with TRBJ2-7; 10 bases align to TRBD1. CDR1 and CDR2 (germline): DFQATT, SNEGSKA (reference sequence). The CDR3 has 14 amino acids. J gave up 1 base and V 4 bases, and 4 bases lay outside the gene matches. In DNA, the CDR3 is TGCAGTGCTACCGGGACAGGGGATTCCTACGAGCAGTACTTC. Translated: CSATGTGDSYEQYF.

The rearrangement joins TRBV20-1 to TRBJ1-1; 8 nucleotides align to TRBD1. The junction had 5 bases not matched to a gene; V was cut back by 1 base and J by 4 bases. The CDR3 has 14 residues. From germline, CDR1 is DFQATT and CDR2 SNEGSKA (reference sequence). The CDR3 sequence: CSARGQGLGTEAFF. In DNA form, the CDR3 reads TGCAGTGCTAGAGGACAGGGGTTGGGCACTGAAGCTTTCTTT.

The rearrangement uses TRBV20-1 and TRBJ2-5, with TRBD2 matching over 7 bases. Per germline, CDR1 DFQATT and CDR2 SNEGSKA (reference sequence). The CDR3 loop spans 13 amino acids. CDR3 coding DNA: TGCACGCTAGCGGAGGAGAGCGAAGAGACCCAGTACTTC. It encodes CTLAEESEETQYF.

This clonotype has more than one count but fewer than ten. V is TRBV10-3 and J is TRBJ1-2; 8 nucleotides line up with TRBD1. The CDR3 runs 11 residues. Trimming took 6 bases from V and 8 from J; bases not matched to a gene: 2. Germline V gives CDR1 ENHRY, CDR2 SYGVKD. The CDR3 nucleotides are TGTGCCATCAGGGACAGGGAAGGCTACACCTTC. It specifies CAIRDREGYTF.

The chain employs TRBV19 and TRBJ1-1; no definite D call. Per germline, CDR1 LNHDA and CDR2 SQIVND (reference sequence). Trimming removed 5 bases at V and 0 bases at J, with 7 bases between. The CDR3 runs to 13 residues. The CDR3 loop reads CASSPILNTEAFF. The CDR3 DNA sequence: TGTGCCAGTAGTCCCATTTTGAACACTGAAGCTTTCTTT. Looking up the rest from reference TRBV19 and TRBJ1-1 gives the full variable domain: DGGITQSPKYLFRKEGQNVTLSCEQNLNHDAMYWYRQDPGQGLRLIYYSQIVNDFQKGDIAEGYSVSREKKESFPLTVTSAQKNPTAFYLCASSPILNTEAFFGQGTRLTVV.

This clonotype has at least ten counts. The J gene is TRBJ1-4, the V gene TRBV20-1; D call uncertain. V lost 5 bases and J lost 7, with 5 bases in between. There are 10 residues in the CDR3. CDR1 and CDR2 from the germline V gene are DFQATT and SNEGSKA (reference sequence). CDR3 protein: CSARFEKLFF. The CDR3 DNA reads TGCAGTGCTCGATTTGAAAAACTGTTTTTT.

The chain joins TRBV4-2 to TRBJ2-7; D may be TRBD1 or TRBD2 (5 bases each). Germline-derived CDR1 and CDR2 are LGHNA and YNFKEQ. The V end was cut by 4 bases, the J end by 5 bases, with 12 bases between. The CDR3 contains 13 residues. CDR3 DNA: TGTGCCAGCAGCCCCGGGACCCAGAACGAGCAGTACTTC. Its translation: CASSPGTQNEQYF.

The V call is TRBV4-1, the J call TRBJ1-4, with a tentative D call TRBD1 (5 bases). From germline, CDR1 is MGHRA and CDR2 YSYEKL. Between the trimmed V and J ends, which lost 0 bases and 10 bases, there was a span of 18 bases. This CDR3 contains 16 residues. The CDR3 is CASSQDPTAGILKLFF. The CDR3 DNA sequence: TGCGCCAGCAGCCAAGATCCAACAGCAGGGATTTTAAAACTGTTTTTT.

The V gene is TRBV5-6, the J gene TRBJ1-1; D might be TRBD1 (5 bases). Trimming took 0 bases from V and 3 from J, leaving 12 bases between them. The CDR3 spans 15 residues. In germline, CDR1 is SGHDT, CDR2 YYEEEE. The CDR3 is CASSLGAGKDTEAFF. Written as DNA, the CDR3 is TGTGCCAGCAGCTTGGGGGCAGGGAAGGACACTGAAGCTTTCTTT. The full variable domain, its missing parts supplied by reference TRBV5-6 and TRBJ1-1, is DAGVTQSPTHLIKTRGQQVTLRCSPKSGHDTVSWYQQALGQGPQFIFQYYEEEERQRGNFPDRFSGHQFPNYSSELNVNALLLGDSALYLCASSLGAGKDTEAFFGQGTRLTVV.

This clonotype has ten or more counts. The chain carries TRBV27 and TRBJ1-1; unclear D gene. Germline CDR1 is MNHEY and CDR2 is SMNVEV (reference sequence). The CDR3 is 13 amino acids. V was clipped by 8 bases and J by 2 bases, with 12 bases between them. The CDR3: CASSGRINTEAFF. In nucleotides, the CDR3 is TGTGCCAGCTCCGGCCGAATTAACACTGAAGCTTTCTTT.

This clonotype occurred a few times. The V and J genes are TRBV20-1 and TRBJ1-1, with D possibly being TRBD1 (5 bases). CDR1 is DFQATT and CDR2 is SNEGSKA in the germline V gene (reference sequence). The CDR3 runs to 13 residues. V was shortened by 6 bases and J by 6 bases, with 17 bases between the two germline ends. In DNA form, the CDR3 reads TGCAGTGCCACCGAGCCAGGGACGGCTGAAGCTTTCTTT. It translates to CSATEPGTAEAFF.

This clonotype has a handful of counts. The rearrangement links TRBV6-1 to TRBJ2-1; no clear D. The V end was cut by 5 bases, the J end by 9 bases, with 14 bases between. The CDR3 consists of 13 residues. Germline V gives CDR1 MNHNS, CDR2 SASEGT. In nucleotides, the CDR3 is TGTGCCAGCAGTCTTACGAGTCTGGCTGAGCAGTTCTTC. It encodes CASSLTSLAEQFF.

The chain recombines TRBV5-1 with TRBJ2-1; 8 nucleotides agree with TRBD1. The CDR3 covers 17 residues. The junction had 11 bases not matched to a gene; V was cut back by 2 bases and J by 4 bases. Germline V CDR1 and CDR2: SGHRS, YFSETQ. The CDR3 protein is CASSFPASGGLYNEQFF. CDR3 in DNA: TGCGCCAGCAGCTTCCCGGCCTCAGGGGGCTTGTACAATGAGCAGTTCTTC.

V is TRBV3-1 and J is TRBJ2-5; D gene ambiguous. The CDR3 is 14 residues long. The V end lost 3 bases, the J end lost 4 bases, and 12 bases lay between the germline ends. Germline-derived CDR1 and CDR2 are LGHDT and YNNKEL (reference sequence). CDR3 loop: CASSQNAIAETQYF. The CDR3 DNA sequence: TGTGCCAGCAGCCAGAACGCCATCGCAGAGACCCAGTACTTC.

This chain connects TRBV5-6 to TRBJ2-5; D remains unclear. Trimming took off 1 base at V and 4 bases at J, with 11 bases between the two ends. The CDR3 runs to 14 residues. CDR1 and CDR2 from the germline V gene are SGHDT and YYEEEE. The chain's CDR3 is CASSLYGYGETQYF. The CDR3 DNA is TGTGCCAGCAGCTTGTACGGGTATGGAGAGACCCAGTACTTC.

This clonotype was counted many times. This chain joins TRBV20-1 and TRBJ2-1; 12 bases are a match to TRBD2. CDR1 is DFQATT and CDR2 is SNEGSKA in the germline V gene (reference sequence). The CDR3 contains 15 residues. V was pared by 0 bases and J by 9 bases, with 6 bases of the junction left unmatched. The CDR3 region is CSARDRLAGVGEQFF. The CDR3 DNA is TGCAGTGCTAGAGATCGACTAGCGGGAGTGGGTGAGCAGTTCTTC.

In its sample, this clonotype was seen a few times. DNA of the CDR3: TGCGCCAGCAGCCAAGATATAGGGATCGGCTACACCTTC. Residues: CASSQDIGIGYTF. The chain recombines TRBV4-3 with TRBJ1-2; D not certain. The CDR3 runs 13 residues. Germline-derived CDR1 and CDR2 are LGHNA and YSLEER. V was trimmed by 0 bases and J by 8 bases, leaving 10 bases between them.

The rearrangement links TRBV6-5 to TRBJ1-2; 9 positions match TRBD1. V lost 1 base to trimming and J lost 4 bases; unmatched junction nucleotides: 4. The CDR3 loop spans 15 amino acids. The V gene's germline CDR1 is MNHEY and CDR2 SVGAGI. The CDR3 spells CASSYLGQGRYGYTF. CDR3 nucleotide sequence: TGTGCCAGCAGTTACTTGGGACAGGGCCGCTATGGCTACACCTTC.

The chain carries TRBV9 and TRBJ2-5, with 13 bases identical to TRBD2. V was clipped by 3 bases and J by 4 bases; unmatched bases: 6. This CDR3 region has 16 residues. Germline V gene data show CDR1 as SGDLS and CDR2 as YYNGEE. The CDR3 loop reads CASSGRTSGRRETQYF. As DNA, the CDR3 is TGTGCCAGCAGCGGCCGGACTAGCGGGAGACGAGAGACCCAGTACTTC.

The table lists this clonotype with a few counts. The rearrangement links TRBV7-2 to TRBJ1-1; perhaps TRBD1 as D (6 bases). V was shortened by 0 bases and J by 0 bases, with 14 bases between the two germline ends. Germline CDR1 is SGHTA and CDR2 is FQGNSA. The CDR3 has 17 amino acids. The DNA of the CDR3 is TGTGCCAGCAGCTTAGCTCGGACTGGACAGCTGAACACTGAAGCTTTCTTT. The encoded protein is CASSLARTGQLNTEAFF.

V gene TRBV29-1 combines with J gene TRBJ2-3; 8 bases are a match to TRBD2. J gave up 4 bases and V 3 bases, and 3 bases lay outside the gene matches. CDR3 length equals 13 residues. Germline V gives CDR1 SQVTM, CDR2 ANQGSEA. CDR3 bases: TGCAGCGTTGAGCGGGGGGCCCCAGATACGCAGTATTTT. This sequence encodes CSVERGAPDTQYF.

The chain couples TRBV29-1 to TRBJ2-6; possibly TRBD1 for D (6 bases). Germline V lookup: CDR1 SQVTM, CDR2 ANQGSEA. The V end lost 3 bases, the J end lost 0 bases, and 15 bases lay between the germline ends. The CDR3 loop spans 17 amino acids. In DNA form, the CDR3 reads TGCAGCGTTGACCTTCTGACAGGAGGCTCTGGGGCCAACGTCCTGACTTTC. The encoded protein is CSVDLLTGGSGANVLTF.

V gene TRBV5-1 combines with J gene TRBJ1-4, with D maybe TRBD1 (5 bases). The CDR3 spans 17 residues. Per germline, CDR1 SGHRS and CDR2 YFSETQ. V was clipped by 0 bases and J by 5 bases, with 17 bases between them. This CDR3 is CASSLETVSSFNEKLFF. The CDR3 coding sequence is TGCGCCAGCAGCTTGGAGACAGTATCCTCCTTCAATGAAAAACTGTTTTTT.

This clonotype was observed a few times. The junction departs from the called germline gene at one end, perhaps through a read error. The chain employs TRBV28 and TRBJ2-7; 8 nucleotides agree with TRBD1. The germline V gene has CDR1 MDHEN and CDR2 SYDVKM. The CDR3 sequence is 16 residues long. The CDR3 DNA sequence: TGTGCCAACAGTTTAGATGATCGGACAGGGACCTACGAGCAGTACTTC. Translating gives CANSLDDRTGTYEQYF.

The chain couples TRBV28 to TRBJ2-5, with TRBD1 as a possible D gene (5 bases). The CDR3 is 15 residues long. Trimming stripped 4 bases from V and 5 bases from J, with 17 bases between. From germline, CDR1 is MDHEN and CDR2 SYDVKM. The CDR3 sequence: CASSSLRAGKETQYF. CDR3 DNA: TGTGCCAGCAGTTCCTTACGTGCAGGGAAGGAGACCCAGTACTTC.

CDR3 region: CAISGTGSSNNEQFF. The CDR3 coding sequence is TGTGCCATCAGTGGAACAGGTAGTTCCAACAATGAGCAGTTCTTC. The rearrangement uses TRBV10-3 and TRBJ2-1, with D possibly being TRBD1 (5 bases). This CDR3 is 15 amino acids long. V shed 4 bases and J shed 5 bases, with 15 bases lying between them. From germline, CDR1 is ENHRY and CDR2 SYGVKD.

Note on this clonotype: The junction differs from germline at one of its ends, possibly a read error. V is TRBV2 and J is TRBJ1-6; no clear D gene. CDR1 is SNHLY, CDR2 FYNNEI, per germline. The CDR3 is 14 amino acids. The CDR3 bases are TGTGCCAGCATCTACCGGGCTGATAATTCACACCTCCACTTT. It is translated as CASIYRADNSHLHF.

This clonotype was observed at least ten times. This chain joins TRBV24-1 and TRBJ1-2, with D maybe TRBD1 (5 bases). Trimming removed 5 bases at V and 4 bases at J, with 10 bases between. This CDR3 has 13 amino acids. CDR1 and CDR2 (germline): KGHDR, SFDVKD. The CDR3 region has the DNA TGTGCCACCAGTGTCGGCAGGGCCTATGGCTACACCTTC. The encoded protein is CATSVGRAYGYTF.

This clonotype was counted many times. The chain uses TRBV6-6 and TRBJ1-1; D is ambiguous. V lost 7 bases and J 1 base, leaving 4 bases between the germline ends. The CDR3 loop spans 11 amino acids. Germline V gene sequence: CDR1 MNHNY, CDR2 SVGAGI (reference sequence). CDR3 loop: CASTQNTEAFF. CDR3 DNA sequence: TGTGCCAGCACACAGAACACTGAAGCTTTCTTT.

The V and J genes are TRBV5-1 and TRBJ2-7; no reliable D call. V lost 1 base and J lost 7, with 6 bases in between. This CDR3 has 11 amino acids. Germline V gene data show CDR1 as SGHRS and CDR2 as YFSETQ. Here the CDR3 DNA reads TGCGCCAGCAGCTTGACTTCGGAGCAGTACTTC. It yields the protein CASSLTSEQYF. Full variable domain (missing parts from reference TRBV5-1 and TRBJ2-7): KAGVTQTPRYLIKTRGQQVTLSCSPISGHRSVSWYQQTPGQGLQFLFEYFSETQRNKGNFPGRFSGRQFSNSRSEMNVSTLELGDSALYLCASSLTSEQYFGPGTRLTVT.